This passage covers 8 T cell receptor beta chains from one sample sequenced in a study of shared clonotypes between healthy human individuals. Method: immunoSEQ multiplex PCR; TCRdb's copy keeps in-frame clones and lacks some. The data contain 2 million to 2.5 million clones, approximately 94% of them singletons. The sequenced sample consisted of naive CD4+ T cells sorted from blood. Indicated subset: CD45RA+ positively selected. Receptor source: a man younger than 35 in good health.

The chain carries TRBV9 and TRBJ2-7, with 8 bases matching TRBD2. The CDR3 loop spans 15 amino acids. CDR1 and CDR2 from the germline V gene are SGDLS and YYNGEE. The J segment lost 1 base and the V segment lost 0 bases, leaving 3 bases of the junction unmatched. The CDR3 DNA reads TGTGCCAGCAGCGTAGGAGCGGGGGTTTCCTACGAGCAGTACTTC. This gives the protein CASSVGAGVSYEQYF.

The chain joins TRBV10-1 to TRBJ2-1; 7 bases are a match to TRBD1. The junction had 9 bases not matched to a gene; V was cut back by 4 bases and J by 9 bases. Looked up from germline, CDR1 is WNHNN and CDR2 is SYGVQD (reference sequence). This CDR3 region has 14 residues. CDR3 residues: CASSGAGQATEQFF. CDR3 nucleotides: TGCGCCAGCAGTGGCGCCGGACAGGCAACTGAGCAGTTCTTC.

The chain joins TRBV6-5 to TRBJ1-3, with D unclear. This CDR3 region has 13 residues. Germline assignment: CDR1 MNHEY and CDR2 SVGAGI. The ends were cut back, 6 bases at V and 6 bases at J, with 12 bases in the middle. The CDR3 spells CASSLSGENTIYF. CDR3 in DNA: TGTGCCAGCAGCCTCTCCGGAGAAAACACCATATATTTT.

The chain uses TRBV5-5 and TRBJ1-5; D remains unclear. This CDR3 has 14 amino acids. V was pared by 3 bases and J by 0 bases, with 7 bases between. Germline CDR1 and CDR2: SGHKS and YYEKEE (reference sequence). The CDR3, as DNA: TGTGCCAGCAGCTCGGACCCTAGCAATCAGCCCCAGCATTTT. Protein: CASSSDPSNQPQHF.

The CDR3 region has the DNA TGTGCCAGCAGCTCGGGACTAGCGGGGGGCCTAGCAGATACGCAGTATTTT. This encodes CASSSGLAGGLADTQYF. The chain uses TRBV7-8 and TRBJ2-3; TRBD2 agrees at 15 bases. Germline loops: CDR1 SGHVS, CDR2 FQNEAQ. This CDR3 has 17 amino acids. The V and J ends lost 4 bases and 4 bases, in that order; junction bases with no gene match: 6.

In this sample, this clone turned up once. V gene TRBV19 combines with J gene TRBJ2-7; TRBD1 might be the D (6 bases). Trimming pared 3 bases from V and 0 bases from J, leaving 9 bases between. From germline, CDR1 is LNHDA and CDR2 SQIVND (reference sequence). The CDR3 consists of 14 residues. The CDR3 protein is CASSITTGSYEQYF. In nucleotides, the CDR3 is TGTGCCAGTAGTATTACGACAGGCTCCTACGAGCAGTACTTC. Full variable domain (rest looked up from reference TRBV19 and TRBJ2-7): DGGITQSPKYLFRKEGQNVTLSCEQNLNHDAMYWYRQDPGQGLRLIYYSQIVNDFQKGDIAEGYSVSREKKESFPLTVTSAQKNPTAFYLCASSITTGSYEQYFGPGTRLTVT.

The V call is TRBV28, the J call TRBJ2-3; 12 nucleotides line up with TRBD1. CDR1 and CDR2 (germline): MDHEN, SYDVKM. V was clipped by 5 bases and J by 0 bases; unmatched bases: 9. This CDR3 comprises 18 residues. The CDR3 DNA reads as TGTGCCAGCAGTCCTTGGGACAGGGGGCGTCCGAGCACAGATACGCAGTATTTT. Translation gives CASSPWDRGRPSTDTQYF.

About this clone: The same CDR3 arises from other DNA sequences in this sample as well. This CDR3 reads CASSQEQGGYEQYF. As DNA, the CDR3 is TGCGCCAGCAGCCAAGAGCAGGGTGGATACGAGCAGTACTTC. The chain links TRBV4-3 to TRBJ2-7, with D perhaps matching TRBD1 (5 bases). V was shortened by 0 bases and J by 4 bases, with 10 bases between the two germline ends. The germline V gene has CDR1 LGHNA and CDR2 YSLEER. This CDR3 has 14 amino acids.